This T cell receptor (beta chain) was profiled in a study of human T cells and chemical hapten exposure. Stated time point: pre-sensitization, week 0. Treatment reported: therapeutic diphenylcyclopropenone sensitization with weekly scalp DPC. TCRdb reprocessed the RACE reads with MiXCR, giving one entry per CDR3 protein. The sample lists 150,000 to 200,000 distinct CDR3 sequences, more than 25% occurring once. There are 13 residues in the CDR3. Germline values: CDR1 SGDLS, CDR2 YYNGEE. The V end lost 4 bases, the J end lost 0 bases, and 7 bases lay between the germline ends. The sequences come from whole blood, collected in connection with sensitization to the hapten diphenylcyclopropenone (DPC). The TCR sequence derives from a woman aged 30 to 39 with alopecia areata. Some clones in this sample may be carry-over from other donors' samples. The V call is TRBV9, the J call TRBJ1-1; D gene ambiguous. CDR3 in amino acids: CASSRVLNTEAFF. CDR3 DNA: TGTGCCAGCAGCCGCGTCTTGAACACTGAAGCTTTCTTT.